This T cell receptor beta chain was identified during a study of blood T cells in healthy people across ages. Study details: In model experiments, template switching was able to capture about one barcoded beta molecule for every two T cells that were present.

This clonotype was picked up a small number of times. Its antigen is as yet unknown. General study results and limits: Significant beta diversity loss was already apparent by age about 39, declining roughly linearly.

Primed by a sample-barcoded 5' primer and a J-beta primer mix, a second PCR proceeded for roughly 6 to 12 cycles. Each CDR3 protein gets one entry after TCRdb re-called the 5' RACE reads with MiXCR. The table lists 500,000 to 550,000 distinct CDR3 sequences, 20% to 30% of them singletons. The sample also formed part of further work on T cells of mothers and their children.

Sequencing was performed on blood. The receptor was isolated from a boy between 10 and 17 years old in good health.

The CDR3 nucleotides are TGTGCCAGCAGCCAACTAACACCGACGGGGGCGAACACCGGGGAGCTGTTTTTT. As protein: CASSQLTPTGANTGELFF. The chain is built from TRBV3-1 and TRBJ2-2, with TRBD2 as a possible D gene (6 bases). V was cut by 2 bases and J by 0 bases, with 16 bases left in between. CDR1 is LGHDT, CDR2 YNNKEL, per germline (reference sequence). The CDR3 length is 18 residues.